Listed here is a single T cell receptor beta chain. These data are taken from a study of cytomegalovirus exposure and HLA in healthy donors. The CDR3 sequence is 16 residues long. V lost 1 base, J lost 4 bases, and 9 bases stayed unmatched. The V gene's germline CDR1 is LGHNA and CDR2 YSLEER. Method: immunoSEQ multiplex PCR; TCRdb's copy keeps in-frame clones and lacks some. Among about 170,000 clones listed, 90% to 97% were seen once. This receptor was identified in a woman younger than 35 in good health and CMV-seronegative. Sequences were obtained from PBMCs. This chain links TRBV4-3 with TRBJ1-1; 7 nucleotides line up with TRBD1. The CDR3 nucleotides read TGCGCCAGCAGCCAAGGGACCGGCAGGGGGGTCACTGAAGCTTTCTTT. Translating it yields CASSQGTGRGVTEAFF.